These 13 T cell receptor beta chains originate from one sample sequenced in a study of shared clonotypes between healthy human individuals. The protocol was immunoSEQ multiplex PCR, while the TCRdb copy is restricted to in-frame clones and leaves out a portion. Of some 530,000 clones in the sample, around four fifths were seen once. Sequenced material: PBMCs. The receptors were gathered from a woman aged 40-49 years in good health. Some clones in this sample may be carry-over from other donors' samples.

The V and J genes are TRBV7-7 and TRBJ2-5; 7 bases line up with TRBD2. The V gene end was trimmed by 5 bases and the J gene end by 5 bases; junction bases not matched to a gene: 8. The CDR3 runs to 14 residues. Germline loops: CDR1 SSHAT, CDR2 FNYEAQ (reference sequence). CDR3 sequence: CASSPEGRVETQYF. In nucleotides, the CDR3 is TGTGCCAGCAGCCCCGAGGGGAGGGTGGAGACCCAGTACTTC.

The V gene is TRBV5-8, the J gene TRBJ2-7; TRBD1 agrees at 8 bases. Germline CDR1 and CDR2: SGHTS and YDEGEE. The CDR3 contains 12 residues. J was trimmed by 6 bases and V by 3 bases; bases with no gene match: 2. The CDR3 protein is CASSWDRSEQYF. Written as DNA, the CDR3 is TGTGCCAGCAGCTGGGACAGGTCCGAGCAGTACTTC.

The table lists this clone with many counts. Other nucleotide sequences in the sample specify the same CDR3. The chain links TRBV10-1 to TRBJ2-7; no firm D call. V was trimmed by 0 bases and J by 3 bases, leaving 3 bases between them. CDR3 length: 12 residues. From germline, CDR1 is WNHNN and CDR2 SYGVQD (reference sequence). CDR3 region: CASSESGYEQYF. The CDR3 region has the DNA TGCGCCAGCAGTGAGTCAGGCTACGAGCAGTACTTC.

This clone was detected only once. Other nucleotide sequences from this sample produce the same CDR3. The chain couples TRBV30 to TRBJ2-3; D unresolved. With 0 bases removed from V and 6 bases from J, the gap between germline ends came to 7 bases. The CDR3 runs 12 residues. Germline loops: CDR1 GTSNPN, CDR2 SVGIG (reference sequence). As DNA, the CDR3 is TGTGCCTGGAGTGTACGGGCCGATACGCAGTATTTT. This encodes CAWSVRADTQYF.

This sequence joins TRBV28 and TRBJ1-4, with D unresolved. Trimming left V 10 bases short and J 6 bases short, with 9 bases between. This CDR3 has 11 amino acids. The germline CDR1 and CDR2 sequences are MDHEN and SYDVKM. In nucleotides, the CDR3 is TGTGCCACCATGAAAGATGAAAAACTGTTTTTT. Translation gives CATMKDEKLFF.

This clone occurred a few times. The same CDR3 arises from other DNA sequences in this sample as well. The rearrangement links TRBV7-2 to TRBJ2-7, with D perhaps TRBD1 or TRBD2 (5 bases each). The length of the CDR3 is 13 residues. V dropped 5 bases and J dropped 3 bases, with 11 bases sitting between them. Germline loops: CDR1 SGHTA, CDR2 FQGNSA. The CDR3 reads CASSRGRDYEQYF. Here the CDR3 DNA reads TGTGCCAGCAGCCGGGGACGGGACTACGAGCAGTACTTC.

The rearrangement joins TRBV5-4 to TRBJ2-1, with 9 bases aligning to TRBD1. V lost 5 bases, J lost 3 bases, and 6 bases stayed unmatched. Germline-derived CDR1 and CDR2 are SGHNT and YYREEE (reference sequence). The CDR3 is 15 residues long. The CDR3 nucleotides are TGTGCCAGCAGTTCGGGACAGGGAGACTACAATGAGCAGTTCTTC. Translating it yields CASSSGQGDYNEQFF.

This sequence joins TRBV28 and TRBJ2-3, with D possibly being TRBD1 (5 bases). CDR1 is MDHEN and CDR2 is SYDVKM in the germline V gene. V lost 5 bases and J 8 bases, leaving 14 bases between the germline ends. The CDR3 is made up of 13 amino acids. The CDR3 spells CASSRQGLGTQYF. The CDR3, as DNA: TGTGCCAGCAGTCGGCAGGGTCTTGGTACGCAGTATTTT.

The chain has TRBV19 and TRBJ2-7; the D is unclear. Trimming cost V 8 bases and J 7 bases, with 15 bases left between them. The CDR3 sequence is 12 residues long. Germline V lookup: CDR1 LNHDA, CDR2 SQIVND (reference sequence). Here the CDR3 DNA reads TGTGCCAGTCAAGGCAGTATCAAAGAGCAGTACTTC. Its translation: CASQGSIKEQYF.

The chain joins TRBV7-2 to TRBJ2-4; the D gene is possibly TRBD2 (5 bases). This CDR3 has 15 amino acids. The V gene's germline CDR1 is SGHTA and CDR2 FQGNSA. With 1 base removed from V and 8 bases from J, the gap between germline ends came to 15 bases. CDR3 in amino acids: CASSLGSSIGDIQYF. DNA of the CDR3: TGTGCCAGCAGCTTAGGGTCTAGCATTGGGGACATTCAGTACTTC.

This chain links TRBV10-1 with TRBJ2-4, with D possibly TRBD1 on 5 matching bases. The CDR3 length is 17 residues. Germline loops: CDR1 WNHNN, CDR2 SYGVQD (reference sequence). Deletions cut 0 bases from V and 2 bases from J, with 14 bases between. DNA of the CDR3: TGCGCCAGCAGTGAGTCGAACCAGGGCCCCACCAAAAACATTCAGTACTTC. Residues: CASSESNQGPTKNIQYF.

This chain links TRBV5-1 with TRBJ2-7; D perhaps matches TRBD1 (6 bases). From germline, CDR1 is SGHRS and CDR2 YFSETQ. Trimming cost V 3 bases and J 3 bases, with 13 bases left between them. This CDR3 is 14 amino acids long. The CDR3 region has the DNA TGCGCCAGCAGCTCGAATGGGGGCCTCTACGAGCAGTACTTC. Its protein product is CASSSNGGLYEQYF.

This rearrangement joins TRBV5-6 to TRBJ2-1; 10 bases are shared with TRBD2. The length of the CDR3 is 17 residues. V dropped 4 bases and J dropped 7; count of bases not matched to a gene: 14. Germline V gene sequence: CDR1 SGHDT, CDR2 YYEEEE. This chain's CDR3 is CASSPRGASGRLNEQFF. In DNA, the CDR3 is TGTGCCAGCAGCCCCCGGGGGGCTAGCGGGAGACTGAATGAGCAGTTCTTC.